Sequencing of this T cell receptor beta chain was carried out in a study of cytomegalovirus exposure and HLA in healthy donors. About the study: The 90 to 150 validation repertoires were produced on the same platform as the 670 or so repertoires of the first cohort. This was reported in a later analysis. Regarding the study as a whole: The investigators catalogued under 200 TCR beta chains as cytomegalovirus-associated.

The study drew the donors from its approximately 120-subject validation cohort, separate from the 666-subject first cohort. Method: immunoSEQ multiplex PCR; TCRdb's copy keeps in-frame clones and lacks some. The sample has 150,000 to 200,000 clones, roughly 91% seen once. Worth noting for this clone: As yet, its antigen is unknown.

The sample was PBMCs. The receptor was isolated from a young man in good health and CMV-seropositive.

The CDR3: CASSLLAGGGDEQFF. CDR3 DNA: TGTGCCAGCAGCTTACTAGCAGGGGGTGGTGATGAGCAGTTCTTC. This chain connects TRBV7-9 to TRBJ2-1, with 7 positions matching TRBD1. The germline V gene encodes CDR1 SEHNR and CDR2 FQNEAQ (reference sequence). Germline trimming cut 2 bases from V and 8 bases from J; bases unmatched to any gene: 9. The CDR3 length is 15 residues.